The clone carrying this TCR beta chain has a handful of counts. Its antigen is unknown. Germline-derived CDR1 and CDR2 are KGHSH and LQKENI. CDR3 size: 15 residues. V was cut by 3 bases and J by 1 base, with 12 bases left in between. These data come from a study of T cell responses to AZD1222 COVID-19 vaccine. At the level of the study: Second-dose timings of about 4 or about 12 weeks were pooled. Study findings and constraints: White British people made up most donors, females outnumbered males, and clonal diversity was possibly underestimated. At study baseline, merely several AZD1222 recipients were seropositive. Variant regions that are unmutated are reportedly the target of nearly half of spike-specific TCRs.

Using immunoSEQ multiplex PCR, the repertoire was profiled, and TCRdb retains in-frame clones only, with some absent. The sample has some 190,000 clones, around 92% seen once; the top ten hold 1% to 1.5%. The chain uses TRBV18 and TRBJ1-1; a possible D gene is TRBD1 (6 bases). The clonotype was recovered from an adult in good health. The sample consisted of peripheral blood, taken on day 0 of AZD1222 vaccination. CDR3 region: CASSPQGPSNTEAFF. The CDR3 region has the DNA TGTGCCAGCTCACCCCAGGGGCCCTCGAACACTGAAGCTTTCTTT.